This T cell receptor beta chain was obtained from a study of PD-L1 blockade in urothelial cancer. V shed 0 bases, J shed 1 base, and the junction held 5 bases outside the gene matches. Germline-derived CDR1 and CDR2 are SGHNT and YYREEE (reference sequence). The CDR3 has 16 amino acids. The sample's time point: pretreatment peripheral blood. Sequencing used immunoSEQ multiplex PCR; TCRdb keeps in-frame clones, though not all of them. The data show 90,000 or so clones, roughly 89% seen once. The source material was PBMCs, sampled around atezolizumab (anti-PD-L1) treatment. The source of this sequence is a man in his 60s with urothelial cancer. The V call is TRBV5-4, the J call TRBJ2-7; 9 nucleotides match TRBD2. This CDR3 reads CASSLGMAGGSYEQYF. The CDR3 bases are TGTGCCAGCAGCTTGGGGATGGCGGGGGGGTCCTACGAGCAGTACTTC.